This record concerns one T cell receptor beta chain sequence. What it binds is not known. V was clipped by 6 bases and J by 5 bases, with 17 bases between them. The CDR3 runs to 14 residues. Germline CDR1 and CDR2: MGHDK and SYGVNS. These data are taken from a study of cytomegalovirus exposure and HLA in healthy donors. Broader study findings: Per a later analysis, 18,000 or so TCR beta sequences showed association with HLA alleles at 0.05 false discovery rate. The productive fraction for most TCR beta V segments was about 87% or about 30% in an earlier analysis.

Primers: 60 Vbeta forward and 13 Jbeta reverse. TCRdb keeps only in-frame clones here, not all; method: immunoSEQ multiplex PCR. The data show 100,000 to 150,000 clones, approximately 70% seen once. Donors in the study were healthy people who gave bone marrow. This chain links TRBV25-1 with TRBJ2-7, with a weak D call TRBD2 (6 bases). This clonotype was obtained from a man in his late teens or twenties in good health and CMV-seronegative. The specimen was PBMCs. In DNA form, the CDR3 reads TGTGCCAGCAGCGCACCTGGGGGGTACCACGAGCAGTACTTC. It codes for CASSAPGGYHEQYF.